The 25 T cell receptor beta chains below come from one sample, sequenced in a study of blood T cell repertoires in COVID-19. TCRdb's copy holds only in-frame clones and misses some; the assay was immunoSEQ multiplex PCR. The profile shows some 260,000 clones, around 84% of them singletons. Sequenced material: PBMCs or T cells enriched from blood (not recorded which). These receptors originate from a man aged 25-45 years with acute COVID-19.

For the CDR3, the DNA is TGTGCCAGCAGCTTAACACCTAGCAGTGAGACCCAGTACTTC. This translates into CASSLTPSSETQYF. The chain combines TRBV7-2 with TRBJ2-5, with D perhaps TRBD2 (5 bases). Germline values: CDR1 SGHTA, CDR2 FQGNSA. V was trimmed by 2 bases and J by 5 bases, leaving 12 bases between them. The CDR3 runs 14 residues. Full variable domain (missing parts from reference TRBV7-2 and TRBJ2-5): GAGVSQSPSNKVTEKGKDVELRCDPISGHTALYWYRQSLGQGLEFLIYFQGNSAPDKSGLPSDRFSAERTGGSVSTLTIQRTQQEDSAVYLCASSLTPSSETQYFGPGTRLLVL.

This clone was seen a handful of times. The V and J genes are TRBV14 and TRBJ1-4; TRBD1 aligns across 9 bases. Trimming took 4 bases from V and 6 from J; bases not matched to a gene: 3. CDR3 length equals 14 residues. Per germline, CDR1 SGHDN and CDR2 FVKESK. CDR3 DNA: TGTGCCAGCAGCCCGAACAGGGGGCATGAAAAACTGTTTTTT. This translates into CASSPNRGHEKLFF.

This sequence joins TRBV9 and TRBJ1-3, with 7 bases matching TRBD1. V gave up 2 bases and J gave up 0 bases; unmatched junction bases: 8. Germline CDR1 is SGDLS and CDR2 is YYNGEE. This CDR3 comprises 17 residues. The CDR3 spells CASSVVGGQTSGNTIYF. For the CDR3, the DNA is TGTGCCAGCAGCGTTGTTGGGGGACAGACCTCTGGAAACACCATATATTTT. Supplemented by reference TRBV9 and TRBJ1-3, the full variable domain reads DSGVTQTPKHLITATGQRVTLRCSPRSGDLSVYWYQQSLDQGLQFLIQYYNGEERAKGNILERFSAQQFPDLHSELNLSSLELGDSALYFCASSVVGGQTSGNTIYFGEGSWLTVV.

The CDR3 loop is CASSLDREYGYTF. The DNA for the CDR3 is TGCGCCAGCAGCTTAGACAGGGAGTATGGCTACACCTTC. The gene calls are TRBV5-1 and TRBJ1-2, with TRBD1 matching 7 bases. Trimming took 2 bases from V and 5 from J; bases not matched to a gene: 3. CDR1 SGHRS and CDR2 YFSETQ come from the germline V gene. The CDR3 sequence is 13 residues long.

The chain carries TRBV6-5 and TRBJ2-6; the D gene is possibly TRBD1 (5 bases). From germline, CDR1 is MNHEY and CDR2 SVGAGI. V was clipped by 10 bases and J by 6 bases, with 16 bases between them. The CDR3 loop spans 14 amino acids. Here the CDR3 reads CATAPGSKANVLTF. CDR3 bases: TGTGCCACCGCCCCAGGGTCGAAGGCCAACGTCCTGACTTTC.

The V and J genes are TRBV5-1 and TRBJ1-3, with a tentative D call TRBD1 (6 bases). Germline V gene data show CDR1 as SGHRS and CDR2 as YFSETQ. Trimming took 4 bases from V and 0 from J, leaving 11 bases between them. The CDR3 consists of 15 residues. In nucleotides, the CDR3 is TGCGCCAGCAGCGTGGGACATGTCTCTGGAAACACCATATATTTT. Residues: CASSVGHVSGNTIYF.

The count of this clone is one. The chain uses TRBV7-3 and TRBJ2-1, with TRBD2 matching 7 bases. Trimming removed 5 bases from V and 13 bases from J; junction bases left unmatched: 14. The CDR3 consists of 14 residues. Germline CDR1 and CDR2: SGHTA and FQGTGA. The CDR3 region has the DNA TGTGCCAGCAGCCCCCTCGGGACTACCATAGAACAGTTCTTC. This sequence encodes CASSPLGTTIEQFF.

This clone occurred once. V usage is TRBV4-1 and J usage is TRBJ2-3; D gene unclear. Germline CDR1 MGHRA, CDR2 YSYEKL. This CDR3 has 14 residues. The V end was cut by 4 bases, the J end by 2 bases, with 10 bases between. The CDR3 region is CASSLAVSTDTQYF. CDR3 nucleotide sequence: TGCGCCAGCAGCCTCGCGGTTTCCACAGATACGCAGTATTTT.

The rearrangement uses TRBV19 and TRBJ2-1; D may be TRBD1 (5 bases). This CDR3 region has 15 residues. Germline values: CDR1 LNHDA, CDR2 SQIVND (reference sequence). The V end lost 2 bases, the J end lost 2 bases, and 10 bases lay between the germline ends. In nucleotides, the CDR3 is TGTGCCAGTAGTATACAGCAGGGTACCTACAATGAGCAGTTCTTC. Residues: CASSIQQGTYNEQFF.

This clone has only a few counts. This rearrangement joins TRBV7-7 to TRBJ2-2, with 10 bases aligning to TRBD2. CDR3 length: 17 residues. The germline V gene has CDR1 SSHAT and CDR2 FNYEAQ (reference sequence). Trimming took 2 bases from V and 0 from J; bases not matched to a gene: 3. Here the CDR3 DNA reads TGTGCCAGCAGCTTACGGACTAGCGGACCGAACACCGGGGAGCTGTTTTTT. Its protein product is CASSLRTSGPNTGELFF.

CDR3 sequence reads: CASSIKPRQRSYNSPLHF. The CDR3 DNA reads TGTGCCAGCAGCATAAAACCTAGACAGCGCTCCTATAATTCACCCCTCCACTTT. The V call is TRBV7-3, the J call TRBJ1-6; the D gene is possibly TRBD1 (5 bases). The CDR3 has 18 residues. Germline V lookup: CDR1 SGHTA, CDR2 FQGTGA. The V gene lost 5 bases and the J gene lost 0 bases, with 17 bases spanning the gap.

V and J are TRBV10-3 and TRBJ2-1; a weak D match, TRBD1 (6 bases). CDR1 ENHRY and CDR2 SYGVKD come from the germline V gene. This CDR3 region has 12 residues. Trimming left V 3 bases short and J 7 bases short, with 7 bases between. The CDR3 here is CAISDQGNEQFF. For the CDR3, the DNA is TGTGCCATCAGTGACCAGGGGAATGAGCAGTTCTTC.

This sequence joins TRBV7-2 and TRBJ1-6, with unresolved D. The V gene lost 0 bases and the J gene lost 0 bases, with 15 bases spanning the gap. Per the germline V gene, CDR1 is SGHTA and CDR2 is FQGNSA. CDR3 size: 19 residues. The CDR3 protein is CASSLAWAAQSSYNSPLHF. In DNA, the CDR3 is TGTGCCAGCAGCTTAGCTTGGGCAGCCCAGAGCTCCTATAATTCACCCCTCCACTTT. The full variable domain, rest sourced from reference TRBV7-2 and TRBJ1-6, is GAGVSQSPSNKVTEKGKDVELRCDPISGHTALYWYRQSLGQGLEFLIYFQGNSAPDKSGLPSDRFSAERTGGSVSTLTIQRTQQEDSAVYLCASSLAWAAQSSYNSPLHFGNGTRLTVT.

In DNA form, the CDR3 reads TGTGCCAGCAGTTGGGGGACTAGGTTCAATGAGCAGTTCTTC. This sequence encodes CASSWGTRFNEQFF. The chain uses TRBV27 and TRBJ2-1; 8 nucleotides agree with TRBD2. From germline, CDR1 is MNHEY and CDR2 SMNVEV (reference sequence). V was pared by 4 bases and J by 6 bases, with 5 bases of the junction left unmatched. This CDR3 has 14 residues.

The CDR3 nucleotides are TGTGCCAGCAGCCGAGGCCGGGGGGCAGAGACCCAGTACTTC. This sequence encodes CASSRGRGAETQYF. This chain links TRBV3-1 (or the pseudogene TRBV3-2) with TRBJ2-5; the D gene is possibly TRBD2 (7 bases). This CDR3 has 14 amino acids. Germline values: CDR1 LGHDT, CDR2 YNNKEL (reference sequence). The V and J ends lost 4 bases and 4 bases respectively, with 13 bases between them.

The chain recombines TRBV5-6 with TRBJ2-1, with 9 nucleotides matching TRBD1. V dropped 4 bases and J dropped 15; count of bases not matched to a gene: 17. This CDR3 comprises 15 residues. The germline V gene encodes CDR1 SGHDT and CDR2 YYEEEE. The CDR3 region has the DNA TGTGCCAGCAGCGGCGTCCCGGGACAGGGTACAGTGCCGTTCTTC. It codes for CASSGVPGQGTVPFF.

As regards this clone: Germline is not matched at one junction end, which may reflect a read error. The chain joins TRBV5-1 to TRBJ2-5, with 8 positions matching TRBD2. This CDR3 contains 15 residues. Germline CDR1 and CDR2: SGHRS and YFSETQ. CDR3 amino acids: CASSREGTSVETQYF. CDR3 bases: TGTGCCAGCAGCAGGGAAGGGACTAGTGTGGAGACCCAGTACTTC.

This clone occurred a few times. The gene calls are TRBV6-2 or TRBV6-3 and TRBJ2-1, with 9 nucleotides matching TRBD2. Trimming cost V 5 bases and J 6 bases; bases outside gene matches: 5. This CDR3 has 14 residues. Germline assignment: CDR1 MNHEY and CDR2 SVGEGT. For the CDR3, the DNA is TGTGCCAGCAGTCAGCGGGAGGAAGGCAATGAGCAGTTCTTC. This codes for CASSQREEGNEQFF.

This sequence joins TRBV28 and TRBJ2-1, with 7 bases fitting TRBD1. The CDR3 runs to 16 residues. V gave up 5 bases and J gave up 0 bases; unmatched junction bases: 7. Germline V lookup: CDR1 MDHEN, CDR2 SYDVKM. CDR3 coding DNA: TGTGCCAGCAGTCTAAGTGGGACAGCCTCCTACAATGAGCAGTTCTTC. Translating it yields CASSLSGTASYNEQFF.

The V gene is TRBV27, the J gene TRBJ1-4; possible D gene TRBD1, 6 bases. The germline V gene encodes CDR1 MNHEY and CDR2 SMNVEV (reference sequence). The V and J ends lost 3 bases and 5 bases respectively, with 7 bases between them. CDR3 length equals 13 residues. The CDR3 sequence is CASSFTGNEKLFF. In nucleotides, the CDR3 is TGTGCCAGCAGTTTCACAGGGAATGAAAAACTGTTTTTT.

The chain has TRBV10-1 and TRBJ2-2; D gene unclear. The CDR3 length is 15 residues. Germline V CDR1 and CDR2: WNHNN, SYGVQD (reference sequence). The ends were cut back, 4 bases at V and 1 base at J, with 10 bases in the middle. The CDR3 reads CASSGMGRNTGELFF. DNA of the CDR3: TGCGCCAGCAGTGGGATGGGCCGGAACACCGGGGAGCTGTTTTTT.

DNA for the CDR3: TGTGCCAGTAGTAGCGGTTTCACAGATACGCAGTATTTT. Its protein is CASSSGFTDTQYF. The V gene is TRBV19, the J gene TRBJ2-3; D gene uncertain. Germline values: CDR1 LNHDA, CDR2 SQIVND (reference sequence). The CDR3 has 13 residues. Trimming removed 4 bases at V and 2 bases at J, with 7 bases between.

A remark on this clone: At one end, the junction sequence differs from germline, possibly due to a read error. The chain combines TRBV10-3 with TRBJ2-3, with D maybe TRBD1 (6 bases). This CDR3 is 11 amino acids long. Germline CDR1 reads ENHRY; CDR2 reads SYGVKD. CDR3 coding DNA: TGTGCCATCAGTGATACGACGGACAGAAGGTTT. This gives the protein CAISDTTDRRF.

This rearrangement joins TRBV4-2 to TRBJ1-2, with D perhaps TRBD1 (5 bases). CDR1 and CDR2 from the germline V gene are LGHNA and YNFKEQ. The CDR3 is 14 residues long. V was trimmed by 1 base and J by 2 bases, leaving 8 bases between them. The CDR3 is CASSQADRNYGYTF. DNA of the CDR3: TGTGCCAGCAGCCAAGCCGACAGAAACTATGGCTACACCTTC.

This clone has a single count. The V gene is TRBV5-4, the J gene TRBJ1-2; no reliable D call. CDR1 is SGHNT, CDR2 YYREEE, per germline (reference sequence). V was shortened by 3 bases and J by 6 bases, with 15 bases between the two germline ends. The CDR3 runs 14 residues. In nucleotides, the CDR3 is TGTGCCAGCAGCTACCCGGGAAGGTTAAATGGCTACACCTTC. This translates into CASSYPGRLNGYTF.